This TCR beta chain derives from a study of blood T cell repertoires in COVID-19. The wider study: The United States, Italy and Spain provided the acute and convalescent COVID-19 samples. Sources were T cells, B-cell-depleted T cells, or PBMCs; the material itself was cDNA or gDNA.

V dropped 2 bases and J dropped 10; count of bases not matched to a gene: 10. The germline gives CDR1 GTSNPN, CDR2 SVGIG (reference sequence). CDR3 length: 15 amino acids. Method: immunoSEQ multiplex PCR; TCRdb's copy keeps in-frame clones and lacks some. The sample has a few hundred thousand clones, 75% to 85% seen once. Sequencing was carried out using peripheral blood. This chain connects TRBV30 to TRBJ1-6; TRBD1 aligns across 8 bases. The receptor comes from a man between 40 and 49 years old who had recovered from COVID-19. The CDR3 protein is CAWSQTTGGRSPLHF. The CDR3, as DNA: TGTGCCTGGAGTCAGACTACAGGGGGTCGCTCACCCCTCCACTTT.